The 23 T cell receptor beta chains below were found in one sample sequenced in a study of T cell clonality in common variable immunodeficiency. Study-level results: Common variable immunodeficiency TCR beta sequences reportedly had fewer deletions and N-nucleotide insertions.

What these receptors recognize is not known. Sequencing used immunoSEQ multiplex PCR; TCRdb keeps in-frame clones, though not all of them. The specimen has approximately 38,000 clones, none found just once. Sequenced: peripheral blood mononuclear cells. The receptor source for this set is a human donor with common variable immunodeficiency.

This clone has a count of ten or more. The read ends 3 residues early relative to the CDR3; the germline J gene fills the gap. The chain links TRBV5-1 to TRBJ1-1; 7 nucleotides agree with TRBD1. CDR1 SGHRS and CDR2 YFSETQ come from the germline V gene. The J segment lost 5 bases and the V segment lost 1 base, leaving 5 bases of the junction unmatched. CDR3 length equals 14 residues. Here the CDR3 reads CASSLQGDKTEAFF. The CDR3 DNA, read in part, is TGCGCCAGCAGCTTGCAGGGGGATAAGACTGAA.

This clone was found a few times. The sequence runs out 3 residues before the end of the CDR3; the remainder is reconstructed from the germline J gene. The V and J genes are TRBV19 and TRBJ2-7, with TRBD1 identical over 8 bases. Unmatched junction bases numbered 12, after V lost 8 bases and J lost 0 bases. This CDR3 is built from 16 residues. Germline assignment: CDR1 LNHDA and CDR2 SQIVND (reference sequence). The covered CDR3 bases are TGTGCCAGTCGCGGGACAGGACGACTCCACTCCTACGAG. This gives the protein CASRGTGRLHSYE. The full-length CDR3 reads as CASRGTGRLHSYEQYF.

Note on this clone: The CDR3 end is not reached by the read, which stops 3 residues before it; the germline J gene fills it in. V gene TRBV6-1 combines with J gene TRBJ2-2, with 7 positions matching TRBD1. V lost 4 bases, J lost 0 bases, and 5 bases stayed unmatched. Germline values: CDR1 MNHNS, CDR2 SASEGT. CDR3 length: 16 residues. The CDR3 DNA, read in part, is TGTGCCAGCAGTGCCCGGACAGGATCGAACACCGGGGAG. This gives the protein CASSARTGSNTGE. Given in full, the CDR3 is CASSARTGSNTGELFF.

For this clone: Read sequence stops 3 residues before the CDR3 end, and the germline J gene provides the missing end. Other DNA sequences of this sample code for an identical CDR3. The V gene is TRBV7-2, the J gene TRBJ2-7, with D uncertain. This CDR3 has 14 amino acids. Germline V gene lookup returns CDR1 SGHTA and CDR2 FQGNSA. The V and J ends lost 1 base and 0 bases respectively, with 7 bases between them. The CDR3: CASSLVTGSYEQYF. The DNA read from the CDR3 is TGTGCCAGCAGCTTAGTTACGGGCTCCTACGAG.

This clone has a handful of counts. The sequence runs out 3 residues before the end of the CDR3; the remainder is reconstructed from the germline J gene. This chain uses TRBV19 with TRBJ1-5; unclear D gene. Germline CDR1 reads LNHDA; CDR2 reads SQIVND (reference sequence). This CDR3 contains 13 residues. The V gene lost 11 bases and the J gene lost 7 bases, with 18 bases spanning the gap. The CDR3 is CAGSLQAGQPQHF. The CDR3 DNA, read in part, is TGTGCCGGAAGCTTACAAGCGGGGCAGCCC.

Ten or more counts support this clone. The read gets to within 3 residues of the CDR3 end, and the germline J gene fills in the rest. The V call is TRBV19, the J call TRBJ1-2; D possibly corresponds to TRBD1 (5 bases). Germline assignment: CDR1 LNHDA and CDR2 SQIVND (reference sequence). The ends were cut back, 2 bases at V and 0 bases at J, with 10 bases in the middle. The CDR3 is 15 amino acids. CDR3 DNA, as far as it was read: TGTGCCAGTAGTATATCCCTGACAGCTAACTATGGC. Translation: CASSISLTANYG. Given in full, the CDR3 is CASSISLTANYGYTF.

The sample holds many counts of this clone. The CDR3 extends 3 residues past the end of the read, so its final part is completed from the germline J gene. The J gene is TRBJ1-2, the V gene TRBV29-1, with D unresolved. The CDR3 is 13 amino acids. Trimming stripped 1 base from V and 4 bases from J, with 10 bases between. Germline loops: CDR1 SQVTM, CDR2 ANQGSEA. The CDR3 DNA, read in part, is TGCAGCGTTGAAGGATTCAAGGGCTATGGC. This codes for CSVEGFKGYG. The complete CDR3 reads CSVEGFKGYGYTF.

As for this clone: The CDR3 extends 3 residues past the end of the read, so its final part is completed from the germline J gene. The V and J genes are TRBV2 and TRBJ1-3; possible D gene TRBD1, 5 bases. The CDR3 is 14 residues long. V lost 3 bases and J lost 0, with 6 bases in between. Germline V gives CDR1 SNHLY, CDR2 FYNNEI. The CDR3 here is CASSDRDSGNTIYF. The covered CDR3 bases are TGTGCCAGCAGTGACAGGGACTCTGGAAACACC.

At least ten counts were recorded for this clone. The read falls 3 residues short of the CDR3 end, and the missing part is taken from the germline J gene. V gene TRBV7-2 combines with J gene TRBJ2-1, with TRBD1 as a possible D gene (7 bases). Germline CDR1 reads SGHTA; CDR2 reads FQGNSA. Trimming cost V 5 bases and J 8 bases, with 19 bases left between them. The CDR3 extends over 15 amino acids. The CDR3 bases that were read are TGTGCCAGCAGCAAAGACAGGGAGGTTATCCATGAG. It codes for CASSKDREVIHE. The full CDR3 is CASSKDREVIHEQFF.

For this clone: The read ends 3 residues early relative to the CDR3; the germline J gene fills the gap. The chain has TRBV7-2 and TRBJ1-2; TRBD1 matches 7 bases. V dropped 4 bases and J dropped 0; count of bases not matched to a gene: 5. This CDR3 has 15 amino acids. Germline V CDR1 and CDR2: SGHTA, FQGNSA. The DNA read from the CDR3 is TGTGCCAGCAGCTCCGGGACAGCAGCTAACTATGGC. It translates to CASSSGTAANYG. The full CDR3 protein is CASSSGTAANYGYTF.

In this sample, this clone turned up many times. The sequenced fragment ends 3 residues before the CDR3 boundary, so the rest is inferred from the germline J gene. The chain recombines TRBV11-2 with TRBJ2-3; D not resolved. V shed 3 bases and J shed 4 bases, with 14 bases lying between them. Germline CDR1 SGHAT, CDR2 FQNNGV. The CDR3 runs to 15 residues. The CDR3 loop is CASSFRLLVSDTQYF. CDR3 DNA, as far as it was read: TGTGCCAGCAGCTTCAGACTCCTAGTCTCAGATACG.

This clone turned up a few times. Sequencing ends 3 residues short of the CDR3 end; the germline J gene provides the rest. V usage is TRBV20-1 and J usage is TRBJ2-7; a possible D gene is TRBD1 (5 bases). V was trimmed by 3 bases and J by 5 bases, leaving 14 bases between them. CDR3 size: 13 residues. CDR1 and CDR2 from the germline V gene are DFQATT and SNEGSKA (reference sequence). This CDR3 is CSARGAGFDEQYF. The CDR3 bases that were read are TGCAGTGCTAGGGGTGCAGGGTTCGACGAG.

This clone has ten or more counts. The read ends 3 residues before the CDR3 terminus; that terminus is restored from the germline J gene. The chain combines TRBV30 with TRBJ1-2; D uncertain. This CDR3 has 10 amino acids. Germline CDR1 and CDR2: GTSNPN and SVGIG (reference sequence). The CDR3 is CAWSSRRYTF. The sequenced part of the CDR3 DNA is TGTGCCTGGAGCTCCAGGCGC.

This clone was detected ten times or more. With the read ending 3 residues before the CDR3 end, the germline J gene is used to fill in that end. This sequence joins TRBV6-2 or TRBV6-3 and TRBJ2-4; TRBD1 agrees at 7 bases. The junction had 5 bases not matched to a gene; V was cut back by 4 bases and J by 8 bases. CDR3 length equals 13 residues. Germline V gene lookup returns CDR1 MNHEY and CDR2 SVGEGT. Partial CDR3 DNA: TGTGCCAGCAGTTCCGCGCAGGGGGACATT. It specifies CASSSAQGDI. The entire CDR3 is CASSSAQGDIQYF.

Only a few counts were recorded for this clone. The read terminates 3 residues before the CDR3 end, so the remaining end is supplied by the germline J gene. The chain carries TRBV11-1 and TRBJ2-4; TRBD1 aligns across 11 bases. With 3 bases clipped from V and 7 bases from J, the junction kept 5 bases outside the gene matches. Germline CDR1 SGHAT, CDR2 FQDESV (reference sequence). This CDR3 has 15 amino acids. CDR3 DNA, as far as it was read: TGTGCCAGCAGCTTTACCCGGGACAGGGGGAACATT. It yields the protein CASSFTRDRGNI. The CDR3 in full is CASSFTRDRGNIQYF. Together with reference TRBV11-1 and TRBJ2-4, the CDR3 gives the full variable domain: EAEVAQSPRYKITEKSQAVAFWCDPISGHATLYWYRQILGQGPELLVQFQDESVVDDSQLPKDRFSAERLKGVDSTLKIQPAELGDSAMYLCASSFTRDRGNIQYFGAGTRLSVL.

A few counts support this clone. The CDR3 bases that were read are TGTGCCAGTAGTATAATGGCGGCTAATAGCAATCAGCCC. Its protein is CASSIMAANSNQP. The CDR3 reads in full as CASSIMAANSNQPQHF. The gene calls are TRBV19 and TRBJ1-5; the D is unclear. The read terminates 3 residues ahead of where the CDR3 ends, so the germline J gene completes it. Germline CDR1 LNHDA, CDR2 SQIVND (reference sequence). Trimming left V 2 bases short and J 0 bases short, with 11 bases between. This CDR3 is built from 16 residues.

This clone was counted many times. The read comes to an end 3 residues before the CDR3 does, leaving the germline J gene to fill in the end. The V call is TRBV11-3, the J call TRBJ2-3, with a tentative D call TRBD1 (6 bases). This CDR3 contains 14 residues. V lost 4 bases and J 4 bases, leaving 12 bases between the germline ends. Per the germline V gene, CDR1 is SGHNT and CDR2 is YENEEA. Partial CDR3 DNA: TGTGCCAGCAGCTCTACAGGGAAGGCAGATACG. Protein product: CASSSTGKADT. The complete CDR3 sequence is CASSSTGKADTQYF.

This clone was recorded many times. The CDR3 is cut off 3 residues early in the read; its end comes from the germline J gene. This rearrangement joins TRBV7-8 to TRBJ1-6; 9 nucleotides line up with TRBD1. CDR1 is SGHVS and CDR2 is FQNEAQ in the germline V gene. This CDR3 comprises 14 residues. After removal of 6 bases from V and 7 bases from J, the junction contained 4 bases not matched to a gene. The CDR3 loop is CASSWDRDNSPLHF. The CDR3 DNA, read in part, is TGTGCCAGCAGTTGGGACAGGGACAATTCACCC.

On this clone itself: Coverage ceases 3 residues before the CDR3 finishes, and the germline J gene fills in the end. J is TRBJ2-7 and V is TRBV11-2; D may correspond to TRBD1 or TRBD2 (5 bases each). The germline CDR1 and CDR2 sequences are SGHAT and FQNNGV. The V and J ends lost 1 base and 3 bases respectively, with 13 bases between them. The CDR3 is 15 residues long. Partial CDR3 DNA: TGTGCCAGCAGCTTAGTCCTGCAGGGAGACTACGAG. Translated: CASSLVLQGDYE. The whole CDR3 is CASSLVLQGDYEQYF.

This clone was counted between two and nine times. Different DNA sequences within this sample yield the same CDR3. The CDR3 protein is CASRGQQNTEAFF. The covered CDR3 bases are TGTGCCAGCAGAGGGCAGCAGAACACTGAA. This chain connects TRBV2 to TRBJ1-1, with D uncertain. The read terminates 3 residues ahead of where the CDR3 ends, so the germline J gene completes it. Per germline, CDR1 SNHLY and CDR2 FYNNEI. The CDR3 sequence is 13 residues long. Trimming took 6 bases from V and 1 from J, leaving 9 bases between them.

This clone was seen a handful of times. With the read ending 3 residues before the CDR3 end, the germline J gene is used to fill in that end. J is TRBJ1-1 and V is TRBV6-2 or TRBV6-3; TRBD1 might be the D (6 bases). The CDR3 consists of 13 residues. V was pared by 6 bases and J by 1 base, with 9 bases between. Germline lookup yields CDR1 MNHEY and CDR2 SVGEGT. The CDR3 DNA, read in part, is TGTGCCAGCAGGCCGACAGGGAACACTGAA. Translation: CASRPTGNTE. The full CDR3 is CASRPTGNTEAFF.

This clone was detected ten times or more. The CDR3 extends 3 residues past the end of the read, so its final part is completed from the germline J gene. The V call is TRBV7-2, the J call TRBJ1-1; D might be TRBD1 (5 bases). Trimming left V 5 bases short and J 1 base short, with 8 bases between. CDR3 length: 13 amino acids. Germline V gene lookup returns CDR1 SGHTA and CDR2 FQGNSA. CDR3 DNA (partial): TGTGCCAGCAGCATCGACAGGAACACTGAA. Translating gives CASSIDRNTE. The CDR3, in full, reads CASSIDRNTEAFF.

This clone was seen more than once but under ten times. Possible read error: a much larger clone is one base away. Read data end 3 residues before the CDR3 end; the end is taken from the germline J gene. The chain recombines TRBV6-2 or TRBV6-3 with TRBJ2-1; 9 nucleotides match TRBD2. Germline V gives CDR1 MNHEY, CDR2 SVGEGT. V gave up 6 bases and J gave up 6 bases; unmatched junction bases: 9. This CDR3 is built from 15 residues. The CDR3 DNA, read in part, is TGTGCCAGCAGCCCGCGGGGGGGCGGTTTCAATGAG. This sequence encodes CASSPRGGGFNE. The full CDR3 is CASSPRGGGFNEQFF.